These 3 T cell receptor beta chains were all obtained from the same sample, sequenced in a study of patients and donors after allogeneic stem cell transplantation. TCRdb ran MiXCR on the RT-PCR reads and lists one entry per CDR3 protein. Here the sample spans approximately 200,000 distinct CDR3 sequences, around two fifths being singletons. Material for sequencing was blood, either unsorted or a sorted T cell fraction (not recorded which). The source is a human donor who was either an allogeneic HSCT recipient or a stem cell or donor lymphocyte infusion donor (not recorded which). It is not recorded whose cells these are; they may come from a transplant donor.

The chain carries TRBV4-3 and TRBJ2-1; tentative D call: TRBD2 (6 bases). With 0 bases removed from V and 10 bases from J, the gap between germline ends came to 10 bases. This CDR3 comprises 13 residues. Germline values: CDR1 LGHNA, CDR2 YSLEER. CDR3 loop: CASSQDRGWEQFF. In DNA form, the CDR3 reads TGCGCCAGCAGCCAAGATCGGGGGTGGGAGCAGTTCTTC.

This clonotype turned up a few times. The rearrangement links TRBV12-3 or TRBV12-4 to TRBJ1-2; 9 nucleotides agree with TRBD1. The CDR3 is 14 residues long. With V trimmed by 4 bases and J by 4 bases, 4 bases remained unmatched. CDR3 bases: TGTGCCAGCAGTTGGCTGACAGGGGGCTATGGCTACACCTTC. It specifies CASSWLTGGYGYTF.

V is TRBV12-3 or TRBV12-4 and J is TRBJ1-5; D uncertain. This CDR3 has 11 residues. V lost 4 bases and J 11 bases, leaving 9 bases between the germline ends. This CDR3 reads CASSWDGAQHF. DNA of the CDR3: TGTGCCAGCAGTTGGGATGGTGCCCAGCATTTT.